The T cell receptor beta chain under discussion was sequenced for a study of CD8+ T cells in alopecia areata. This CDR3 is 15 amino acids long. V lost 7 bases, J lost 5 bases, and 20 bases lay in between. Germline V gene sequence: CDR1 LNHDA, CDR2 SQIVND (reference sequence). Stated treatment: oral pan-JAK inhibitor, 5-10 mg twice daily. This clone was found a few times. The authors extracted RNA and reverse transcribed it into cDNA as the sequencing template. Generated by immunoSEQ multiplex PCR, the TCRdb table keeps only in-frame clones and is missing some. The repertoire holds some 130,000 clones, with 54% as singletons.

This chain connects TRBV19 to TRBJ1-1; weak D call: TRBD1 (5 bases). The clonotype originates from a human donor with alopecia areata. The specimen comprised CD8+ T cells sorted from blood, sampled at week 4, from a patient treated with tofacitinib. The CDR3: CASIGGVGGGTEAFF. Written as DNA, the CDR3 is TGTGCCAGTATCGGGGGGGTAGGAGGAGGGACTGAAGCTTTCTTT.